Listed below are T cell receptor beta chains from one sample, sequenced in a study of T cells in Graves' hyperthyroidism and ophthalmopathy. TCRdb processed the multiplex PCR reads anew with MiXCR; each CDR3 protein has one entry. The table lists 600,000 to 700,000 distinct CDR3 sequences, about 45% of them singletons. Sample: peripheral blood or thyroid tissue (not recorded which). These receptors all stem from an adult man with Graves' disease, either hyperthyroidism or ophthalmopathy (not recorded which). CDR3s include the opening cysteine and the closing phenylalanine or tryptophan. D genes are given only for firm matches. Clone sizes are given selectively: once, few, many, or a class where the clone is expanded.

j_call,clone_size,d_call,v_call,cdr3_nt,cdr3_aa
TRBJ1-5,few,NA,TRBV9,TGTGCCAGCAGCGTGGACGGGATCAATCAGCCCCAGCATTTT,CASSVDGINQPQHF
TRBJ2-7,NA,NA,TRBV29-1,TGCAGCGTTGCGGGACAGTACTTC,CSVAGQYF
TRBJ1-2,NA,NA,TRBV5-1,TGCGCCAGCAGCTTGGACAGGGCTACCTATGGCTACACCTTC,CASSLDRATYGYTF
TRBJ1-5,NA,NA,TRBV25-1,TGTGCCAGCAGCTTGTCGCGGGGGTTGAGGGGTCAGCCCCAGCATTTT,CASSLSRGLRGQPQHF
TRBJ1-4,few,NA,TRBV7-2,TGTGCCAGCAGCTTAGCCGGGGTTAAGGATACTAATGAAAAACTGTTTTTT,CASSLAGVKDTNEKLFF
TRBJ1-3,NA,NA,TRBV11-2,TGTGCCAGCAGCTTACCAAGCCCCACCATATATTTT,CASSLPSPTIYF
TRBJ2-5,NA,TRBD2,TRBV9,TGTGCCAGCAGCTTAGCGCGTGCGGGAGGGCATGAGACCCAGTACTTC,CASSLARAGGHETQYF
TRBJ2-7,NA,NA,TRBV7-3,TGTGCCAGCAGCTTCCGTGGGGTCCACGAGCAGTACTTC,CASSFRGVHEQYF
TRBJ2-7,many,NA,TRBV5-8,TGTGCCAGCAGCTCCCAAGACAGGCTCCACGAGCAGTACTTC,CASSSQDRLHEQYF
TRBJ1-2,NA,NA,TRBV7-9,TGTGCCAGCAGCCCAGCCGTATCCGACTATGGCTACACCTTC,CASSPAVSDYGYTF
TRBJ1-5,NA,TRBD1,TRBV15,TGTGCCACCAGCCGAGGGACAGTGGATAGCAATCAGCATTTT,CATSRGTVDSNQHF
TRBJ2-7,NA,NA,TRBV19,TGTGCCAGTAGTATGGGGATATCCCTCTACGAGCAGTACTTC,CASSMGISLYEQYF
TRBJ1-2,few,NA,TRBV6-6,TGTGCCAGCAGACTAGACGGGGCTTCCACCTTC,CASRLDGASTF
TRBJ1-2,NA,NA,TRBV7-9,TGTGCCAGCAGTTACTTGCAGGAAAACTATGGCTCCACCTTC,CASSYLQENYGSTF
TRBJ1-2,few,NA,TRBV11-2,TGTGCCAGCGTGAGACCCGGGGGGAACTATGGCTACACCTTC,CASVRPGGNYGYTF
TRBJ1-5,many,NA,TRBV24-1,TGTGCCACCAGTGATTCCGGAGATCAGCCCCAGCATTTT,CATSDSGDQPQHF
TRBJ2-7,many,NA,TRBV10-3,TGTGCCTCCCGAACAGACGAAGCGCACTACGAGCAGTACTTC,CASRTDEAHYEQYF
TRBJ1-6,NA,NA,TRBV28,TGTGCCAGCAGTTTACGGTCAGTAAGGAATTCACCCCTCCACTTT,CASSLRSVRNSPLHF
TRBJ1-2,NA,TRBD1,TRBV20-1,TGCAGTGCTAGAGTCGGACAGGGAAATGGCTACACCTTC,CSARVGQGNGYTF
TRBJ1-2,NA,NA,TRBV20-1,TGCAGTGCTAGAGATCTGGGGGGCTACACCTTC,CSARDLGGYTF
TRBJ2-6,many,TRBD1,TRBV5-1,TGCGCCAGCAGCCCACAGGGGTCTGGGGCCAACGTCCTGACTTTC,CASSPQGSGANVLTF
TRBJ1-1,many,TRBD1,TRBV2,TGTGCCAGCAGAGTAGGGGGCGTGAACACTGAAGCTTTCTTT,CASRVGGVNTEAFF
TRBJ1-1,NA,TRBD1,TRBV7-2,TGTGCCAGCAGCTTAAAGGGACAGACCCTTTTTGCTATCTTT,CASSLKGQTLFAIF
TRBJ1-1,many,NA,TRBV2,TGTGCCAGCAGTGAAGCTACAGCTTTCTTT,CASSEATAFF
TRBJ2-6,NA,TRBD1,TRBV2,TGTGCCAGCAGTCAACAGGGGGCTGGGGGCAACGTCCTGACTTTC,CASSQQGAGGNVLTF
TRBJ1-2,NA,NA,TRBV7-2,TGTGCCAGCAGCCGCCTTGGGTCAGGGGCGGGTGGCTACACCTTC,CASSRLGSGAGGYTF
TRBJ1-2,few,NA,TRBV6-1,TGTGCCAGCAGTGAAGCGGGGCGAGATGGCTACACCTTC,CASSEAGRDGYTF
TRBJ1-1,few,NA,TRBV20-1,TGCAGTGCTGGACATTCAGGGGACGGACCTGAAGCTTTCTTT,CSAGHSGDGPEAFF
TRBJ2-5,NA,NA,TRBV2,TGTGCCAGCAGGGGACCCCAGACCCAGTACTTC,CASRGPQTQYF
TRBJ1-2,NA,TRBD1,TRBV2,TGTGCCAGCATGTTTGGGACAGGGGGCGGCTATGGCTACACCTTC,CASMFGTGGGYGYTF
TRBJ1-2,many,NA,TRBV2,TGTGCCAGCAGTGAGGAGGGGGGGATCGACTACACCTTC,CASSEEGGIDYTF
TRBJ1-1,few,NA,TRBV7-9,TGTGCCAGCAGCTTGCAGGACTGGATCACTGAAGCTTTCTTT,CASSLQDWITEAFF
TRBJ2-7,many,NA,TRBV7-9,TGTGCCAGCAGCCCAGGGGGGAGAGGAGGGGACGAGCAGTACTTC,CASSPGGRGGDEQYF
TRBJ1-1,many,NA,TRBV20-1,TGCAGTGCTAGAGATGGGCCCAGGGAGGCTTTCTTT,CSARDGPREAFF
TRBJ2-7,many,NA,TRBV2,TGTGCCAGCAGCACCAACTACGAGCAGTACTTC,CASSTNYEQYF
TRBJ2-2,many,TRBD1,TRBV29-1,TGCAGCGTTGAAGATCGACAGGGACGTGGCACCGGGGAGCTGTTTTTT,CSVEDRQGRGTGELFF
TRBJ1-1,NA,NA,TRBV5-5,TGTGCCAGCAGCTTGGTACACCAGAACACTGAAGCTTTCTTT,CASSLVHQNTEAFF
TRBJ1-2,NA,TRBD1,TRBV6-1,TGTGCCAGCAGCCAAGAGAAGCTCACAGGGGGTTACGATGGCTACACCTTC,CASSQEKLTGGYDGYTF
TRBJ2-5,NA,TRBD1,TRBV5-1,TGCGCCAGCAGCTTGGAAGGACAGGGAGAGGCCCCGAACGGACAAGAGACCCAGTACTTC,CASSLEGQGEAPNGQETQYF
TRBJ2-7,many,NA,TRBV7-2,TGTGCCAGCAGCTTAGCGCTTAGTACGGGGGAGCAGTACTTC,CASSLALSTGEQYF
TRBJ2-7,few,NA,TRBV20-1,TGCAGTGCTAGAGTGACCTCCTACGAGCAGTACTTC,CSARVTSYEQYF
TRBJ2-5,NA,NA,TRBV7-9,TGTGCCAGCAGCCGTCGGGGCTTTGAAGGAGGAGAAGGGACCCAGTACTTC,CASSRRGFEGGEGTQYF
TRBJ1-6,NA,NA,TRBV2,TGTGCCAGCAGCCAAGATATGGGAGTCAGAAGCTATAATTCACCCCTCCACTTT,CASSQDMGVRSYNSPLHF
TRBJ1-1,NA,TRBD1,TRBV18,TGTGCCAGCTCAGATGGACAGGGGGGTTCCACTGAAGCTTTCTTT,CASSDGQGGSTEAFF
TRBJ2-7,few,NA,TRBV6-5,TGTGCCAGCAGCCAGAGTCTCGTTTCCGTGCAGTACTTC,CASSQSLVSVQYF
TRBJ2-6,many,NA,TRBV10-3,TGTGCCATCAGTGATGACAAACTCCCTGGGGCCAACGTCCTGACTTTC,CAISDDKLPGANVLTF
TRBJ1-1,many,TRBD1,TRBV24-1,TGTGCCACCAGTGATGCAACAGGGGGCACTGAAGCTTTCTTT,CATSDATGGTEAFF
TRBJ1-1,NA,NA,TRBV10-1,TGCGCCAGCAGTGAACGGCTCGAAGGGCTTAACACTGAAGCTTTCTTT,CASSERLEGLNTEAFF
TRBJ2-7,NA,TRBD2,TRBV7-9,TGTGCCAGCAGCCAATCGACTAGCGGGAGCTCCTACGAGCAGTACTTC,CASSQSTSGSSYEQYF
TRBJ1-5,many,TRBD1,TRBV29-1,TGCAGCGCCGGGGACAGATACAATCAGCCCCAGCATTTT,CSAGDRYNQPQHF
TRBJ1-5,NA,TRBD1,TRBV24-1,TGTGCCACCAGTTCGACAGGGGTGCATCAGCCCCAGCATTTT,CATSSTGVHQPQHF